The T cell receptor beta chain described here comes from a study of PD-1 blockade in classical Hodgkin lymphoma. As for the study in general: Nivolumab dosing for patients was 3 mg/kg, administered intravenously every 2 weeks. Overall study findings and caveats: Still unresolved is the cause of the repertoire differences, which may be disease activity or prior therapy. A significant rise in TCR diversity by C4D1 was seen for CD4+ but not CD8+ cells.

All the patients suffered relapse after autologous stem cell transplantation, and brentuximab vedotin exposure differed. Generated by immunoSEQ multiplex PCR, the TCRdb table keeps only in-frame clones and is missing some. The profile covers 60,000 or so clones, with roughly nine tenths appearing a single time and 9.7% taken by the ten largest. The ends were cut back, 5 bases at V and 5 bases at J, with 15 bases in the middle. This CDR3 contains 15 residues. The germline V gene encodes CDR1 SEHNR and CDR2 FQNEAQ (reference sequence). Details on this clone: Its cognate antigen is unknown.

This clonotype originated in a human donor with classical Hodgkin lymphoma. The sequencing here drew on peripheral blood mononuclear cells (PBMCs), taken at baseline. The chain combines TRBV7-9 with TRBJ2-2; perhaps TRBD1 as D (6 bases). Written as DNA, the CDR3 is TGTGCCAGCAGCCCGCGCCGTACAGGGACCGGGGAGCTGTTTTTT. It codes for CASSPRRTGTGELFF.